The clone carrying this TCR beta chain was counted ten times or more. Antigen unknown. This CDR3 comprises 13 residues. The germline V and J ends were trimmed by 2 bases and 3 bases, with 8 bases remaining between them. These data belong to a study of T-cell reconstitution after alpha-beta-depleted transplantation in children. Findings and limits, study-wide: T-cell counts and diversity at one year following transplant were attributed mainly to newly produced T cells. Alpha-beta T cells present about two months after transplant were reported to originate from several hundred expanded graft clones. Surviving recipient T cells and thymic progenitors underlay high day-60 TCRbeta diversity in some patients.

Using unique molecular identifiers, the investigators prepared the TCRbeta library. TCRdb recomputed calls from the PCR reads with MiXCR, one row per CDR3 protein. There are 490,000 or so distinct CDR3 sequences in the sample; roughly a tenth occur only once, and roughly 2.1% lies in the top ten. Material: PBMCs, obtained before TCRalphabeta/CD19-depleted stem cell transplant. This clonotype was sampled from a child under 10 years old with inherited bone marrow failure, due to receive a stem cell transplant. The rearrangement joins TRBV12-3 or TRBV12-4 to TRBJ2-7; D not resolved. The CDR3 DNA reads TGTGCCAGCAGTTTATGGCAGCTCTACGAGCAGTACTTC. Protein sequence: CASSLWQLYEQYF.